This is a list of T cell receptor beta chains from one sample in a study of T and B cells in COVID-19 patients. From the multiplex PCR reads, TCRdb called clonotypes with MiXCR, one entry per CDR3 protein. The data contain about 2,500 distinct CDR3 sequences, around 27% of them singletons. Sequencing used blood. These receptors were collected from a human donor with active COVID-19. Each CDR3 is given with its conserved first and last residue. D genes are given only for firm matches. Clone size is not always given. Where it is, it says once, few, many or a class for expanded clones.

j_gene: TRBJ2-3
d_gene: TRBD2
abundance: medium-sized
v_gene: TRBV5-6
CDR3aa: CASSLRRTGGGTDTQYF
CDR3nt: TGTGCCAGCAGCTTGAGGAGGACGGGAGGCGGCACAGATACGCAGTATTTT

j_gene: TRBJ2-2
d_gene: -
abundance: -
v_gene: TRBV6-2/TRBV6-3
CDR3aa: CASSYSNLGQGHTGELFF
CDR3nt: TGTGCCAGCAGTTACTCCAACCTCGGCCAGGGTCACACCGGGGAGCTGTTTTTT

j_gene: TRBJ2-2
d_gene: -
abundance: -
v_gene: TRBV7-2
CDR3aa: CASSLDGLVTGELFF
CDR3nt: TGTGCCAGCAGCTTAGATGGTCTCGTCACCGGGGAGCTGTTTTTT

j_gene: TRBJ2-5
d_gene: TRBD2
abundance: medium-sized
v_gene: TRBV5-6
CDR3aa: CASSLVGAAGEKETQYF
CDR3nt: TGTGCCAGCAGCTTGGTGGGCGCTGCGGGAGAGAAAGAGACCCAGTACTTC

j_gene: TRBJ2-7
d_gene: TRBD2
abundance: few
v_gene: TRBV6-5
CDR3aa: CASSYPRGLAGADEQYF
CDR3nt: TGTGCCAGCAGTTACCCCCGGGGACTAGCGGGAGCAGACGAGCAGTACTTC

j_gene: TRBJ2-2
d_gene: -
abundance: -
v_gene: TRBV7-9
CDR3aa: CASSRQQGSPGELFF
CDR3nt: TGTGCCAGCAGTAGACAACAGGGCTCGCCCGGGGAGCTGTTTTTT

j_gene: TRBJ1-1
d_gene: -
abundance: few
v_gene: TRBV27
CDR3aa: CASSLSRSSPEAFF
CDR3nt: TGTGCCAGCAGTTTATCTAGGTCTTCGCCTGAAGCTTTCTTT

j_gene: TRBJ1-1
d_gene: -
abundance: many
v_gene: TRBV6-5
CDR3aa: CASSRQRMNTEAFF
CDR3nt: TGTGCCAGCAGTCGACAGAGAATGAACACTGAAGCTTTCTTT

j_gene: TRBJ1-1
d_gene: TRBD1
abundance: -
v_gene: TRBV19
CDR3aa: CASSSANRGVDTEAFF
CDR3nt: TGTGCCAGTAGTTCAGCTAACAGGGGTGTGGACACTGAAGCTTTCTTT

j_gene: TRBJ1-1
d_gene: TRBD1
abundance: -
v_gene: TRBV6-5
CDR3aa: CASSYTGTAEAFF
CDR3nt: TGTGCCAGCAGTTATACCGGGACAGCTGAAGCTTTCTTT

j_gene: TRBJ2-7
d_gene: TRBD1
abundance: -
v_gene: TRBV20-1
CDR3aa: CSTGTAASNEQYF
CDR3nt: TGCAGTACCGGGACAGCGGCATCTAACGAGCAGTACTTC

j_gene: TRBJ1-4
d_gene: -
abundance: medium-sized
v_gene: TRBV30
CDR3aa: CAWNRGGNEKLFF
CDR3nt: TGTGCCTGGAATCGAGGGGGGAATGAAAAACTGTTTTTT

j_gene: TRBJ2-2
d_gene: -
abundance: medium-sized
v_gene: TRBV19
CDR3aa: CASKGTRTGELFF
CDR3nt: TGTGCCAGTAAAGGTACGCGAACCGGGGAGCTGTTTTTT

j_gene: TRBJ1-6
d_gene: TRBD1
abundance: medium-sized
v_gene: TRBV30
CDR3aa: CACPRQGSSYNSPLHF
CDR3nt: TGTGCCTGCCCCCGACAGGGTAGCTCCTATAATTCACCCCTCCACTTT

j_gene: TRBJ1-5
d_gene: TRBD1
abundance: -
v_gene: TRBV7-2
CDR3aa: CASSLTSAGGGQPQHF
CDR3nt: TGTGCCAGCAGCTTAACCTCGGCAGGGGGCGGTCAGCCCCAGCATTTT

j_gene: TRBJ2-3
d_gene: TRBD1
abundance: many
v_gene: TRBV7-9
CDR3aa: CASSHRDRSGDTQYF
CDR3nt: TGTGCCAGCAGCCACCGGGACAGAAGCGGAGATACGCAGTATTTT

j_gene: TRBJ2-1
d_gene: TRBD2
abundance: -
v_gene: TRBV20-1
CDR3aa: CSAPTSGRSFF
CDR3nt: TGCAGTGCCCCTACTAGCGGGAGATCGTTCTTC